A single sample is the source of the 32 T cell receptor beta chains below, sequenced in a study of cytomegalovirus exposure and HLA in healthy donors. PCR involved 60 Vbeta and 13 Jbeta primers. The data were produced by immunoSEQ multiplex PCR, yet TCRdb's version contains in-frame clones alone and is incomplete. Seen here are about 160,000 clones, about four fifths observed once, and the top ten hold 1%. What was sequenced was PBMCs. The receptors come from a woman aged 45-60 years in good health and CMV-seropositive.

The chain couples TRBV7-2 to TRBJ2-3, with D maybe TRBD2 (5 bases). Germline V lookup: CDR1 SGHTA, CDR2 FQGNSA. The CDR3 totals 12 residues. The V gene lost 3 bases and the J gene lost 7 bases, with 8 bases spanning the gap. CDR3 nucleotides: TGTGCCAGCAGCTTGAGGGCAAATACGCAGTATTTT. It codes for CASSLRANTQYF.

The rearrangement links TRBV30 to TRBJ2-5, with a weak D call TRBD1 (8 bases). Near its end, the DNA agrees better with TRBJ2-7, so the J call may be wrong. This CDR3 spans 19 amino acids. Germline CDR1 is GTSNPN and CDR2 is SVGIG (reference sequence). Here the CDR3 DNA reads TGTGCCTGGAGATGCCGGGGCCAGGGAGGGGTTCAGGGGGCCAACGAGCAGTACTTC. As protein: CAWRCRGQGGVQGANEQYF.

The rearrangement uses TRBV4-3 and TRBJ2-6; 8 nucleotides line up with TRBD1. V gave up 5 bases and J gave up 0 bases; unmatched junction bases: 9. Germline loops: CDR1 LGHNA, CDR2 YSLEER. This CDR3 spans 18 amino acids. CDR3 nucleotide sequence: TGCGCCAGCAGCGACACCGGGACAGGTCTCTCTGGGGCCAACGTCCTGACTTTC. Translated: CASSDTGTGLSGANVLTF.

The chain has TRBV19 and TRBJ1-5; TRBD1 might be the D (6 bases). The V end lost 6 bases, the J end lost 7 bases, and 13 bases lay between the germline ends. Germline V gene data show CDR1 as LNHDA and CDR2 as SQIVND (reference sequence). This CDR3 has 13 residues. The CDR3 loop reads CASSQGHLQPQHF. In DNA, the CDR3 is TGTGCCAGTAGCCAGGGGCATTTGCAGCCCCAGCATTTT.

This clone turned up a few times. The V and J genes are TRBV7-9 and TRBJ1-3, with TRBD1 matching over 9 bases. The V gene's germline CDR1 is SEHNR and CDR2 FQNEAQ (reference sequence). The CDR3 consists of 18 residues. V shed 5 bases, J shed 0 bases, and the junction held 11 bases outside the gene matches. CDR3 loop: CASSPGGQGPSSGNTIYF. DNA for the CDR3: TGTGCCAGCAGCCCTGGGGGACAGGGACCATCCTCTGGAAACACCATATATTTT.

This clone was detected only once. The chain recombines TRBV5-1 with TRBJ2-1, with D possibly TRBD2 on 5 matching bases. Germline V gene sequence: CDR1 SGHRS, CDR2 YFSETQ. V gave up 0 bases and J gave up 9 bases, with 13 bases separating them. The CDR3 has 14 amino acids. Written as DNA, the CDR3 is TGCGCCAGCAGCTTGGCTCTAGCTGAGCGTGAGCAGTTCTTC. Protein product: CASSLALAEREQFF.

The V call is TRBV2, the J call TRBJ2-5; TRBD1 agrees at 8 bases. CDR1 is SNHLY and CDR2 is FYNNEI in the germline V gene. The CDR3 consists of 14 residues. The trim removed 5 bases at V and 2 bases at J, leaving 4 bases unmatched. CDR3 sequence (DNA): TGTGCCAGCAGTAAGGGACAGGCGCAAGAGACCCAGTACTTC. Amino acids: CASSKGQAQETQYF.

The chain recombines TRBV10-3 with TRBJ2-3; 13 bases line up with TRBD2. J gave up 3 bases and V 6 bases, and 3 bases lay outside the gene matches. Germline loops: CDR1 ENHRY, CDR2 SYGVKD. The length of the CDR3 is 15 residues. In nucleotides, the CDR3 is TGTGCCATCAGGCCGGGACTAGCGGGAACAGATACGCAGTATTTT. Its protein is CAIRPGLAGTDTQYF.

The rearrangement uses TRBV28 and TRBJ1-5; TRBD1 matches 9 bases. CDR1 is MDHEN and CDR2 is SYDVKM in the germline V gene. The junction had 10 bases not matched to a gene; V was cut back by 6 bases and J by 7 bases. The CDR3 covers 15 residues. The CDR3 spells CASRSTGGAGQPQHF. The CDR3, as DNA: TGTGCCAGCAGATCCACAGGGGGCGCGGGGCAGCCCCAGCATTTT.

The chain carries TRBV6-4 and TRBJ2-2; weak D call: TRBD2 (6 bases). The CDR3 has 14 residues. Germline loops: CDR1 MRHNA, CDR2 SNTAGT. Trimming cost V 2 bases and J 5 bases, with 9 bases left between them. The CDR3 loop reads CASSDGGNTGELFF. The CDR3, as DNA: TGTGCCAGCAGTGACGGAGGGAATACCGGGGAGCTGTTTTTT.

V gene TRBV28 combines with J gene TRBJ1-2; 7 bases align to TRBD1. This CDR3 has 15 amino acids. Germline V gene data show CDR1 as MDHEN and CDR2 as SYDVKM. V trimming: 6 bases; J trimming: 0 bases; junction bases outside the gene matches: 7. CDR3 DNA: TGTGCCAGCAGCCGTCCCGGGACAGCTAACTATGGCTACACCTTC. Amino acid sequence: CASSRPGTANYGYTF.

The chain carries TRBV7-9 and TRBJ1-1; the D gene is possibly TRBD1 (5 bases). Germline V gives CDR1 SEHNR, CDR2 FQNEAQ (reference sequence). The CDR3 sequence is 14 residues long. The V gene lost 2 bases and the J gene lost 3 bases, with 10 bases spanning the gap. CDR3 DNA: TGTGCCAGCAGCTTATCCGGACATCACACTGAAGCTTTCTTT. Its translation is CASSLSGHHTEAFF.

The chain employs TRBV5-4 and TRBJ2-1; a weak D match, TRBD2 (5 bases). CDR1 and CDR2 (germline): SGHNT, YYREEE (reference sequence). The length of the CDR3 is 14 residues. V lost 3 bases and J 6 bases, leaving 13 bases between the germline ends. The DNA of the CDR3 is TGTGCCAGCAGCTGGACTGGACGGGGCAATGAGCAGTTCTTC. Encoded protein: CASSWTGRGNEQFF.

This clone showed up just once. The V call is TRBV11-3, the J call TRBJ2-1; D is unresolved. CDR1 and CDR2 (germline): SGHNT, YENEEA. This CDR3 is 13 amino acids long. V was pared by 0 bases and J by 9 bases, with 9 bases between. The CDR3 loop is CASSLDTRFEQFF. The CDR3 DNA is TGTGCCAGCAGCTTAGATACGAGGTTTGAGCAGTTCTTC.

The chain recombines TRBV6-5 with TRBJ2-7, with 8 positions matching TRBD2. Trimming cost V 5 bases and J 8 bases; bases outside gene matches: 8. Germline lookup yields CDR1 MNHEY and CDR2 SVGAGI. The CDR3 sequence is 13 residues long. The CDR3 DNA reads TGTGCCAGCAGTGTCGAACGGGGGGGCAAGCAGTACTTC. It yields the protein CASSVERGGKQYF.

The J gene is TRBJ1-1, the V gene TRBV27; 7 nucleotides line up with TRBD1. Germline V gene data show CDR1 as MNHEY and CDR2 as SMNVEV (reference sequence). The J segment lost 1 base and the V segment lost 2 bases, leaving 7 bases of the junction unmatched. The CDR3 spans 16 residues. The DNA of the CDR3 is TGTGCCAGCAGTTTAGAGGGACAGAAATCGAACACTGAAGCTTTCTTT. This sequence encodes CASSLEGQKSNTEAFF.

This chain connects TRBV15 to TRBJ1-4; D is perhaps TRBD1 (5 bases). Germline lookup yields CDR1 LNHNV and CDR2 YYDKDF (reference sequence). CDR3 length: 14 amino acids. Trimming left V 5 bases short and J 10 bases short, with 17 bases between. The CDR3 DNA reads TGTGCCACCAGCCGGGACTCAGGAGGAGGAAAACTGTTTTTT. This gives the protein CATSRDSGGGKLFF.

This chain connects TRBV27 to TRBJ2-1, with D tentatively TRBD1 (5 bases). This CDR3 contains 13 residues. Germline V gives CDR1 MNHEY, CDR2 SMNVEV (reference sequence). Trimming took 0 bases from V and 7 from J, leaving 7 bases between them. CDR3 residues: CASSLSGANEQFF. DNA of the CDR3: TGTGCCAGCAGTTTATCTGGGGCGAATGAGCAGTTCTTC.

The chain is built from TRBV7-8 and TRBJ1-4, with D perhaps matching TRBD1 (6 bases). This CDR3 region has 18 residues. V was trimmed by 5 bases and J by 2 bases, leaving 21 bases between them. Germline CDR1 SGHVS, CDR2 FQNEAQ. The CDR3 loop reads CASSPTTGRAATNEKLFF. DNA for the CDR3: TGTGCCAGCAGCCCTACTACAGGGAGGGCGGCCACTAATGAAAAACTGTTTTTT.

This clone was counted once. The chain couples TRBV7-2 to TRBJ2-2, with 10 bases fitting TRBD1. Germline loops: CDR1 SGHTA, CDR2 FQGNSA. V dropped 5 bases and J dropped 4; count of bases not matched to a gene: 7. The CDR3 has 16 residues. CDR3 DNA sequence: TGTGCCAGCAGCCGTCCCGGGACAGGGGTCACCGGGGAGCTGTTTTTT. Protein: CASSRPGTGVTGELFF.

The chain links TRBV7-8 to TRBJ1-2, with TRBD1 as a possible D gene (6 bases). The V and J ends lost 5 bases and 7 bases respectively, with 17 bases between them. CDR3 size: 14 residues. The germline CDR1 and CDR2 sequences are SGHVS and FQNEAQ. The CDR3 sequence is CASSLETGLGGYTF. The CDR3 nucleotides read TGTGCCAGCAGCCTAGAAACAGGGCTTGGTGGCTACACCTTC.

The rearrangement joins TRBV7-8 to TRBJ2-7, with 9 bases lining up with TRBD2. Trimming removed 2 bases from V and 5 bases from J; junction bases left unmatched: 7. Per germline, CDR1 SGHVS and CDR2 FQNEAQ. CDR3 length: 15 amino acids. CDR3 sequence (DNA): TGTGCCAGCAGCTTAACAGCGGGAGGAAAAAACGAGCAGTACTTC. It is translated as CASSLTAGGKNEQYF.

The chain combines TRBV7-2 with TRBJ2-7; the match to TRBD1 covers 7 bases. CDR3 length: 17 residues. Germline CDR1 and CDR2: SGHTA and FQGNSA. V shed 4 bases, J shed 0 bases, and the junction held 12 bases outside the gene matches. The CDR3 here is CASSSPYDRVFSYEQYF. CDR3 coding DNA: TGTGCCAGCAGCTCCCCATACGACAGGGTCTTCTCCTACGAGCAGTACTTC.

This chain links TRBV11-2 with TRBJ2-5, with 8 bases matching TRBD2. J lost 1 base, V lost 5 bases, and 3 bases had no gene match. CDR1 and CDR2 (germline): SGHAT, FQNNGV. The CDR3 spans 14 residues. The CDR3 nucleotides read TGTGCCAGCAGCCATAGCGGGATCCAAGAGACCCAGTACTTC. Amino acids: CASSHSGIQETQYF.

This clone was observed a single time. V usage is TRBV7-3 and J usage is TRBJ2-5, with TRBD2 matching 7 bases. The V and J ends lost 3 bases and 4 bases, in that order; junction bases with no gene match: 5. Germline V gene data show CDR1 as SGHTA and CDR2 as FQGTGA. The CDR3 loop spans 14 amino acids. The CDR3 is CASSLTLAPETQYF. CDR3 DNA sequence: TGTGCCAGCAGCTTGACACTAGCGCCAGAGACCCAGTACTTC.

The rearrangement links TRBV14 to TRBJ1-1, with 8 bases identical to TRBD1. With 3 bases clipped from V and 1 base from J, the junction kept 7 bases outside the gene matches. Germline lookup yields CDR1 SGHDN and CDR2 FVKESK. The length of the CDR3 is 16 residues. The CDR3 bases are TGTGCCAGCAGCCACAGGGCGGGGACAGGGAACACTGAAGCTTTCTTT. Protein product: CASSHRAGTGNTEAFF.

This clone has more than one count but fewer than ten. The V gene is TRBV9, the J gene TRBJ2-1; maybe TRBD2 (6 bases). The germline V gene has CDR1 SGDLS and CDR2 YYNGEE. There are 16 residues in the CDR3. Trimming took 4 bases from V and 7 from J, leaving 21 bases between them. CDR3 residues: CASSSRGDRRGNEQFF. The CDR3 coding sequence is TGTGCCAGCAGCTCCAGAGGGGACCGCCGGGGGAATGAGCAGTTCTTC.

The chain is built from TRBV28 and TRBJ1-1; the D gene is possibly TRBD1 (6 bases). Germline CDR1 MDHEN, CDR2 SYDVKM. The CDR3 consists of 13 residues. The V end lost 6 bases, the J end lost 10 bases, and 18 bases lay between the germline ends. The CDR3, as DNA: TGTGCCAGCAGACATGAGTTTACAGGGACAGCTTTCTTT. This codes for CASRHEFTGTAFF.

This clone was picked up a small number of times. V usage is TRBV29-1 and J usage is TRBJ1-4; TRBD1 matches at 8 bases. Germline CDR1 and CDR2: SQVTM and ANQGSEA. With 4 bases clipped from V and 7 bases from J, the junction kept 2 bases outside the gene matches. CDR3 size: 12 residues. In DNA, the CDR3 is TGCAGCGTTGCAGGGACAGGTGAAAAACTGTTTTTT. It specifies CSVAGTGEKLFF.

V gene TRBV7-9 combines with J gene TRBJ2-7, with D perhaps matching TRBD1 (6 bases). This CDR3 spans 13 amino acids. The germline V gene has CDR1 SEHNR and CDR2 FQNEAQ (reference sequence). V was pared by 5 bases and J by 7 bases, with 15 bases between. The CDR3 DNA sequence: TGTGCCAGCAGCCAAGAAGGGGGTAGGGAGCAGTACTTC. Translated, it gives CASSQEGGREQYF. Filled out from reference TRBV7-9 and TRBJ2-7, the complete variable domain reads DTGVSQNPRHKITKRGQNVTFRCDPISEHNRLYWYRQTLGQGPEFLTYFQNEAQLEKSRLLSDRFSAERPKGSFSTLEIQRTEQGDSAMYLCASSQEGGREQYFGPGTRLTVT.

The J gene is TRBJ1-2, the V gene TRBV10-3; D gene uncertain. This CDR3 comprises 14 residues. V was shortened by 3 bases and J by 4 bases, with 12 bases between the two germline ends. CDR1 is ENHRY and CDR2 is SYGVKD in the germline V gene. The CDR3 region has the DNA TGTGCCATCAGTGACACGGGAGAGGGCTATGGCTACACCTTC. This translates into CAISDTGEGYGYTF.

The chain carries TRBV5-6 and TRBJ2-5; possible D gene TRBD1, 6 bases. This CDR3 is built from 15 residues. Germline CDR1 is SGHDT and CDR2 is YYEEEE. V dropped 4 bases and J dropped 2 bases, with 15 bases sitting between them. As DNA, the CDR3 is TGTGCCAGCAGCGCGCGAACAGGGAATCAAGAGACCCAGTACTTC. It yields the protein CASSARTGNQETQYF.